This T cell receptor (beta chain) was retrieved from a study of blood T cell repertoires in COVID-19. Study context: COVID-19 samples, acute and convalescent, were from the United States, Italy and Spain. Sources were T cells, B-cell-depleted T cells, or PBMCs; the material itself was cDNA or gDNA.

The CDR3 loop spans 15 amino acids. Germline V gene lookup returns CDR1 SGDLS and CDR2 YYNGEE. Trimming stripped 0 bases from V and 7 bases from J, with 13 bases between. In the authors' workflow: Reference gene primer amplification in the assay estimated nucleated cell counts. Assay: immunoSEQ multiplex PCR; the TCRdb copy retains only in-frame clones and omits some. V and J calls and clone size follow that table, whereas D and trimming were derived from the DNA. The repertoire holds over 60,000 clones, with around nine tenths as singletons. Material: peripheral blood. The chain recombines TRBV9 with TRBJ2-2, with TRBD1 as a possible D gene (6 bases). This receptor was identified in a woman aged 55 to 70 with acute or convalescent COVID-19. CDR3 region: CASSVGTGPSGELFF. The CDR3 nucleotides read TGTGCCAGCAGCGTAGGTACAGGGCCGAGCGGGGAGCTGTTTTTT.